What follows is one T cell receptor (beta chain) and its context. The CDR3 sequence is 14 residues long. V lost 5 bases and J lost 7, with 17 bases in between. CDR1 SGHVT and CDR2 SQSDAQ come from the germline V gene. This entry belongs to a study of cytotoxic CD8 clonotypes in ibrutinib-treated CLL. This table comes from immunoSEQ multiplex PCR, and its TCRdb copy is limited to in-frame clones, with some not included. This table holds some 40,000 clones, about 70% found once. Sequencing used PBMCs, obtained at disease progression, from a patient treated with ibrutinib. The V and J genes are TRBV7-4 and TRBJ1-2; D is possibly TRBD1 (5 bases). The source of this sequence is a human donor with chronic lymphocytic leukemia. In nucleotides, the CDR3 is TGTGCCAGCAGCCTCCAGCAGGGTTCAAGTGGCTACACCTTC. This sequence encodes CASSLQQGSSGYTF.